A selection of T cell receptor beta chains follows, all from one sample in a study of cytomegalovirus exposure and HLA in healthy donors. Assay used: immunoSEQ multiplex PCR; TCRdb lists only in-frame clones, some missing. Of 120,000 to 150,000 clones in the sample, roughly 80% were seen once. Material: PBMCs. Receptor source: a woman aged 40 to 55 in good health and CMV-seropositive. Both conserved end residues are part of each CDR3. The order of the fields is V gene, clone size, D gene, J gene, CDR3 protein, CDR3 DNA. D genes are given only for firm matches. Clone size is shown for a subset of rows, as once, few, many or a class of expanded clone.

TRBV28	NA	TRBD2	TRBJ2-3	CASSYAGGDTQYF	TGTGCCAGCAGTTACGCGGGGGGGGATACGCAGTATTTT
TRBV9	NA	TRBD2	TRBJ2-3	CASSEGTSGVDTQYF	TGTGCCAGCAGCGAGGGGACTAGCGGGGTAGATACGCAGTATTTT
TRBV25-1	once	NA	TRBJ1-2	CASRTVSGYTF	TGTGCCAGCAGGACAGTAAGTGGCTACACCTTC
TRBV4-1	NA	NA	TRBJ1-2	CASSQGSGSGYGYTF	TGCGCCAGCAGCCAAGGGTCAGGGTCCGGCTATGGCTACACCTTC
TRBV28	NA	NA	TRBJ2-6	CASSFLFKANVLTF	TGTGCCAGCAGTTTTCTGTTTAAGGCCAACGTCCTGACTTTC
TRBV7-2	NA	NA	TRBJ1-1	CASSLYSPNTEAFF	TGTGCCAGCAGCTTGTACAGCCCGAACACTGAAGCTTTCTTT
TRBV2	few	NA	TRBJ1-2	CASSAGSGGYTF	TGTGCCAGCAGTGCGGGTAGTGGTGGCTACACCTTC
TRBV19	NA	TRBD1	TRBJ2-7	CASSPNPAGGLEQYF	TGTGCCAGTAGTCCGAACCCCGCAGGGGGTCTCGAGCAGTACTTC
TRBV7-3	few	TRBD2	TRBJ2-1	CASSLRARGFYNEQFF	TGTGCCAGCAGCTTAAGGGCGCGGGGGTTTTACAATGAGCAGTTCTTC
TRBV5-1	NA	TRBD1	TRBJ2-1	CASRPPGTGLNEQFF	TGCGCCAGCAGACCACCCGGGACAGGGCTCAATGAGCAGTTCTTC